This entry is about one T cell receptor (beta chain). Its antigen is unknown. Base-call qualities are not available, and no considerably larger clone is one nucleotide away. The entry originates in a study of CD8 T cells in Susac syndrome (dated by TCRdb to between 2018 and 2021). Context from the whole study: Among the sequenced Susac syndrome patients, five or six had clinically active disease and eight were in clinical remission. At blood withdrawal, Susac syndrome patients were either therapy-naive, taking corticosteroids (in some cases with IVIg as well), or taking IVIg alone. Repertoire sequencing was used to test whether CD8+ T cell activation and differentiation in Susac syndrome was antigen driven. On the study overall, not on this receptor specifically: In patients with Susac syndrome, the CD4+ T cell repertoire showed no detectable clonal expansion. The number of individuals in the TCR sequencing and HLA analysis was recognized as being relatively small.

RNA was extracted using the RNeasy kit, and about 0.45 to 1 ug of the RNA was reverse transcribed with random hexamers. The immunoSEQ multiplex PCR assay, which covers 54 Vbeta and 13 Jbeta segments, was used to amplify TCR beta CDR3 regions. To correct PCR amplification bias, a synthetic template baseline was used for both primer optimization and computational correction. Turning to the authors' computational methods: Reads were annotated to V, D and J genes according to IMGT and were analyzed with immunoSEQ Analyzer, with only productive sequences retained. Clonality was calculated as one minus the Shannon entropy normalized by log2 of the number of productive unique sequences. For each patient and control, public and private clones were evaluated among the 100 most prevalent clones. Clones were defined as Susac-specific when absent from the healthy and MS cohorts, from 1052 published viral clones and from other ImmuneACCESS disease sequences. TCRdb cleaned the public reads at Q25 with fastp, built clones with MiXCR and kept in-frame beta chains. Each CDR3 protein appears once, grouped with its most common genes and DNA. These V and J calls originate from TCRdb's pipeline instead of the authors' own analysis. Within this sample are about 150,000 distinct CDR3 sequences, with approximately 96% of them counted one time only. The top ten constitute more than 0.075% of the sample.

High-throughput TCR beta sequencing profiled peripheral blood CD8+ and CD4+ T cells from healthy donors, Susac syndrome patients and multiple sclerosis patients. The Susac syndrome patients fulfilled recently defined diagnostic criteria for either definite or probable disease. CD8+ TEMRA cells were enriched by FACS, while bulk CD8+ and CD4+ T cells were purified by magnetic negative isolation. Blood was collected in EDTA tubes and processed within 24 hours, with PBMCs isolated through density gradient centrifugation. PBMCs intended for TCR sequencing were cryopreserved in liquid nitrogen and were subsequently thawed in a 37 degrees C water bath. The sorted or isolated CD4+, CD8+ and CD8+ TEMRA cells reached a purity of at least 90%. This receptor was identified in a human donor with Susac syndrome. Sequencing was performed on CD4+ T cells from PBMCs.

The sequenced DNA: TGTGCCAGCAGCCCCGGGGGGCCGACCCAGTACTTC. This encodes CASSPGGPTQYF. Here the chain combines TRBV7-2 and TRBJ2-5, with a tentative D gene TRBD2 over 7 matching bases. From the cysteine up to the phenylalanine, the CDR3 has a length of 12 residues. Left in the record is the CDR3 DNA by itself, 36 bases read in frame from the first base. Deletion took 5 bases off V and 7 bases off J, with a span of 11 bases between the germline ends. The germline V gene gives CDR1 as SGHTA and CDR2 as FQGNSA.